The rows below give T cell receptor beta chains drawn from one sample of a study of T cells after posttransplantation cyclophosphamide. The protocol was immunoSEQ multiplex PCR, while the TCRdb copy is restricted to in-frame clones and leaves out a portion. The sample shows 30,000 to 35,000 clones, no singletons; the ten largest hold around 6.5%. The sequenced sample consisted of PBMCs. The source is a woman aged 50 to 60 in good health and a related stem cell transplant donor. Each CDR3 is given with its conserved first and last residue. The D gene is left open where the match is weak. Clone size is not always given. Where it is, it says once, few, many or a class for expanded clones.

D | J | V | size | CDR3 | DNA
TRBD2 | TRBJ2-5 | TRBV4-3 | . | CASSRTSGSGETQYF | TGCGCCAGCAGCCGAACTAGCGGGAGTGGAGAGACCCAGTACTTC
TRBD1 | TRBJ2-7 | TRBV6-1 | many | CASTQTGEGSYEQYF | TGTGCCAGCACCCAAACAGGGGAAGGCTCCTACGAGCAGTACTTC
TRBD1 | TRBJ2-7 | TRBV7-6 | many | CASSLSGTGAYEQYF | TGTGCCAGCAGCCTAAGCGGGACAGGGGCCTACGAGCAGTACTTC
. | TRBJ1-1 | TRBV7-8 | many | CASSTGQHTEAFF | TGTGCCAGCAGCACTGGACAGCACACTGAAGCTTTCTTT
TRBD2 | TRBJ2-1 | TRBV28 | . | CASRRGTSGPRGEQFF | TGTGCCAGCAGGCGTGGGACTAGCGGGCCGAGGGGGGAGCAGTTCTTC
TRBD1 | TRBJ2-6 | TRBV7-8 | many | CASSPRQGSLSGANVLTF | TGTGCCAGCAGCCCCCGACAGGGTAGCCTCTCTGGGGCCAACGTCCTGACTTTC
. | TRBJ1-1 | TRBV10-2 | many | CATRGDTEAFF | TGCGCCACACGGGGAGACACTGAAGCTTTCTTT
. | TRBJ1-2 | TRBV29-1 | few | CSVPFEGSNYGYTF | TGCAGCGTCCCTTTTGAGGGGTCTAACTATGGCTACACCTTC
. | TRBJ1-5 | TRBV6-6 | many | CALGAGANQPQHF | TGTGCCCTTGGGGCAGGGGCTAATCAGCCCCAGCATTTT
. | TRBJ1-2 | TRBV7-8 | many | CASSQTVSYGYTF | TGTGCCAGCAGCCAGACAGTGTCCTATGGCTACACCTTC
TRBD2 | TRBJ2-7 | TRBV5-5 | many | CASTSRGGSYEQYF | TGTGCCTCAACCTCCCGGGGGGGCTCCTACGAGCAGTACTTC
. | TRBJ2-7 | TRBV7-9 | many | CASSLVGDSEQYF | TGTGCCAGCAGCTTAGTGGGGGACTCCGAGCAGTACTTC
TRBD1 | TRBJ1-2 | TRBV12-3/TRBV12-4 | many | CASSLGQGNGYTF | TGTGCCAGCAGTTTGGGACAGGGGAATGGCTACACCTTC
. | TRBJ2-1 | TRBV2 | many | CASSGGVSEQFF | TGTGCCAGCAGTGGGGGCGTTAGTGAGCAGTTCTTC
TRBD2 | TRBJ2-2 | TRBV12-5 | . | CASAKGLAGVNAGELFF | TGTGCTAGTGCCAAGGGACTAGCGGGAGTAAACGCCGGGGAGCTGTTTTTT
TRBD2 | TRBJ2-1 | TRBV9 | many | CASDAGLAGDRNEQFF | TGTGCCAGCGACGCGGGACTAGCGGGAGATCGGAATGAGCAGTTCTTC
. | TRBJ1-1 | TRBV5-1 | many | CASSISAGDRTAFF | TGCGCCAGCAGCATTTCCGCAGGGGATCGAACAGCTTTCTTT
. | TRBJ2-1 | TRBV7-3 | many | CASSLGGPNEQFF | TGTGCCAGCAGCTTGGGGGGTCCCAATGAGCAGTTCTTC
. | TRBJ2-1 | TRBV24-1 | many | CATSDPSGHRYNEQFF | TGTGCCACCAGTGATCCCTCAGGGCATAGGTACAATGAGCAGTTCTTC
TRBD1 | TRBJ2-1 | TRBV9 | many | CASSVRGLYNEQFF | TGTGCCAGCAGCGTCAGGGGGCTATACAATGAGCAGTTCTTC
TRBD1 | TRBJ2-7 | TRBV27 | . | CASSSGRGIYEQYF | TGTGCCAGCAGTTCTGGCAGGGGGATTTACGAGCAGTACTTC
TRBD1 | TRBJ1-2 | TRBV6-5 | few | CASSLQGTYGYTF | TGTGCCAGCAGTTTACAGGGGACCTATGGCTACACCTTC
TRBD1 | TRBJ1-2 | TRBV30 | few | CAWSHRGPNYGYTF | TGTGCCTGGAGCCACAGGGGACCTAACTATGGCTACACCTTC
. | TRBJ1-5 | TRBV29-1 | few | CSVVSQGEPQHF | TGCAGCGTTGTAAGTCAAGGGGAGCCCCAGCATTTT
. | TRBJ2-2 | TRBV7-2 | many | CASSRSIGRAGELFF | TGTGCCAGCAGCCGGAGTATCGGCAGGGCCGGGGAGCTGTTTTTT
TRBD2 | TRBJ2-5 | TRBV7-2 | . | CASSLLAGVGETQYF | TGTGCCAGCAGCTTACTAGCGGGAGTTGGGGAGACCCAGTACTTC
TRBD1 | TRBJ1-3 | TRBV5-6 | many | CASSRWTGDRLHFGNTIYF | TGTGCCAGCAGCCGCTGGACAGGGGATCGTCTCCATTTCGGAAACACCATATATTTT
TRBD2 | TRBJ2-7 | TRBV11-2 | many | CASSLDNRLAGVYEQYF | TGTGCCAGCAGCTTAGACAACAGACTAGCGGGAGTCTACGAGCAGTACTTC
. | TRBJ2-2 | TRBV25-1 | . | CASRGFQGTQTNTGELFF | TGTGCCAGCAGGGGGTTTCAGGGAACCCAAACGAACACCGGGGAGCTGTTTTTT
. | TRBJ1-3 | TRBV6-5 | many | CASSSRAGNTIYF | TGTGCCAGCAGTTCCAGGGCTGGAAACACCATATATTTT
TRBD2 | TRBJ2-7 | TRBV7-3 | many | CASSSLAGGNYEQYF | TGTGCCAGCAGCTCCCTAGCGGGGGGAAACTACGAGCAGTACTTC
. | TRBJ1-1 | TRBV4-3 | many | CASSPNVGQTNTEAFF | TGCGCCAGCAGCCCCAACGTAGGGCAGACGAACACTGAAGCTTTCTTT
TRBD2 | TRBJ2-3 | TRBV29-1 | few | CSVLVAGESTDTQYF | TGCAGCGTTCTGGTAGCGGGAGAAAGCACAGATACGCAGTATTTT
TRBD1 | TRBJ2-5 | TRBV6-2/TRBV6-3 | many | CASSNRDRARETQYF | TGTGCCAGCAGTAACCGGGACAGGGCGCGAGAGACCCAGTACTTC
TRBD1 | TRBJ1-4 | TRBV7-7 | many | CASSSLTGVANEKLFF | TGTGCCAGCAGCTCCCTTACAGGGGTGGCTAATGAAAAACTGTTTTTT
. | TRBJ2-5 | TRBV2 | many | CASSALVQETQYF | TGTGCCAGCAGTGCGCTAGTCCAAGAGACCCAGTACTTC
. | TRBJ1-1 | TRBV7-2 | many | CASSLGWGGTEAFF | TGTGCCAGCAGCTTAGGCTGGGGGGGCACTGAAGCTTTCTTT
TRBD2 | TRBJ2-7 | TRBV27 | many | CASSLFAGGPYEQYF | TGTGCCAGCAGTTTGTTTGCGGGAGGTCCGTACGAGCAGTACTTC
. | TRBJ2-2 | TRBV19 | many | CASRYTGELFF | TGTGCCAGTAGGTATACCGGGGAGCTGTTTTTT
. | TRBJ2-5 | TRBV18 | many | CASSPPYGVETQYF | TGTGCCAGCTCACCACCGTACGGGGTTGAGACCCAGTACTTC
. | TRBJ1-2 | TRBV7-6 | few | CASSEQQGNLYGYTF | TGTGCCAGCAGCGAACAGCAGGGTAATCTTTATGGCTACACCTTC
. | TRBJ1-2 | TRBV19 | many | CASSMGLYYGYTF | TGTGCCAGTAGTATGGGACTGTACTATGGCTACACCTTC
TRBD2 | TRBJ2-1 | TRBV14 | many | CASSPGGGWQFF | TGTGCCAGCAGCCCTGGGGGGGGGTGGCAGTTCTTC
TRBD1 | TRBJ1-1 | TRBV6-1 | medium-sized | CASRKGQENTEAFF | TGTGCCAGCAGGAAGGGACAGGAGAACACTGAAGCTTTCTTT
. | TRBJ2-7 | TRBV5-8 | many | CASSLMTGEQYF | TGTGCCAGCAGCTTGATGACAGGCGAGCAGTACTTC
. | TRBJ2-3 | TRBV27 | many | CASHLLQGSTDTQYF | TGTGCCAGCCACCTGCTGCAGGGAAGCACAGATACGCAGTATTTT
. | TRBJ1-3 | TRBV25-1 | many | CASTYSGNTIYF | TGTGCCAGCACTTACTCCGGAAACACCATATATTTT
TRBD2 | TRBJ2-1 | TRBV19 | many | CASSYSGTSGRSSYNEQFF | TGTGCCAGTAGTTACTCCGGGACTAGCGGGAGGAGCTCCTACAATGAGCAGTTCTTC